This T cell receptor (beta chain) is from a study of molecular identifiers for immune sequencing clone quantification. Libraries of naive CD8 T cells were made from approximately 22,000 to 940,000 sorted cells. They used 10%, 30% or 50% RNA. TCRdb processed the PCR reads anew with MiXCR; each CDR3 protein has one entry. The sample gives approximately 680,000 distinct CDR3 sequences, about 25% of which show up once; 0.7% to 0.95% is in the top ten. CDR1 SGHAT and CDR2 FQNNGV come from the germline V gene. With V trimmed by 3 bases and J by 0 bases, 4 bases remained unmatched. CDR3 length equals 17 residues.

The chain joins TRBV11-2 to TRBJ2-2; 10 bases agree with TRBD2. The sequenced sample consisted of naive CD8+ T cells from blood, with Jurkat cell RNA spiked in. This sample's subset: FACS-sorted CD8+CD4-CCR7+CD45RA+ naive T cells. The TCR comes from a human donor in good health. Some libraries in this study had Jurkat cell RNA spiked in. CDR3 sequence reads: CASSFPSGGSNTGELFF. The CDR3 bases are TGTGCCAGCAGCTTCCCTAGCGGGGGCTCGAACACCGGGGAGCTGTTTTTT.